One and the same sample provided the 31 T cell receptor beta chains below, sequenced in a study of blood T cell repertoires in COVID-19. TCRdb keeps only in-frame clones here, not all; method: immunoSEQ multiplex PCR. The sample contains about 200,000 clones, approximately 79% of which appear only once. Sequencing input: peripheral blood. These receptors originate from a human donor in a cohort sampled during active COVID-19.

The V and J genes are TRBV19 and TRBJ1-2, with 10 bases aligning to TRBD1. The CDR3 has 14 residues. CDR1 LNHDA and CDR2 SQIVND come from the germline V gene (reference sequence). V lost 5 bases and J lost 4; bases outside the gene matches: 4. The CDR3, as DNA: TGTGCCAGTAGTCGGGACAGGGGAACCTATGGCTACACCTTC. Protein sequence: CASSRDRGTYGYTF. Using reference TRBV19 and TRBJ1-2 for the parts outside the CDR3, the full variable domain is DGGITQSPKYLFRKEGQNVTLSCEQNLNHDAMYWYRQDPGQGLRLIYYSQIVNDFQKGDIAEGYSVSREKKESFPLTVTSAQKNPTAFYLCASSRDRGTYGYTFGSGTRLTVV.

The J gene is TRBJ2-7, the V gene TRBV9, with 7 bases matching TRBD2. This CDR3 contains 14 residues. Germline CDR1 reads SGDLS; CDR2 reads YYNGEE. After removal of 0 bases from V and 6 bases from J, the junction contained 6 bases not matched to a gene. The CDR3 protein is CASSVGAGAGEQYF. CDR3 sequence (DNA): TGTGCCAGCAGCGTAGGGGCGGGAGCAGGCGAGCAGTACTTC.

This clone appeared once. The V and J genes are TRBV6-2 or TRBV6-3 and TRBJ2-6; D gene unclear. CDR1 and CDR2 from the germline V gene are MNHEY and SVGEGT. Trimming took off 0 bases at V and 1 base at J, with 7 bases between the two ends. This CDR3 region has 16 residues. The CDR3 DNA reads as TGTGCCAGCAGTTACTCAATGCGTTCTGGGGCCAACGTCCTGACTTTC. It codes for CASSYSMRSGANVLTF.

The chain uses TRBV9 and TRBJ1-4; 7 nucleotides line up with TRBD1. Germline trimming cut 4 bases from V and 6 bases from J; bases unmatched to any gene: 12. The CDR3 contains 16 residues. Per germline, CDR1 SGDLS and CDR2 YYNGEE. CDR3 amino acids: CASSPPGNRGHEKLFF. DNA of the CDR3: TGTGCCAGCAGCCCCCCGGGGAATAGGGGGCATGAAAAACTGTTTTTT.

This chain uses TRBV9 with TRBJ2-1; 7 bases are a match to TRBD2. CDR1 and CDR2 (germline): SGDLS, YYNGEE. Trimming took 2 bases from V and 6 from J; bases not matched to a gene: 11. The CDR3 length is 16 residues. This chain's CDR3 is CASSVLGSGTTNEQFF. The CDR3 bases are TGTGCCAGCAGCGTTTTAGGGAGCGGGACGACCAATGAGCAGTTCTTC.

This clone was seen a handful of times. The chain is built from TRBV5-8 and TRBJ1-6, with D perhaps matching TRBD1 (5 bases). Germline V lookup: CDR1 SGHTS, CDR2 YDEGEE. Trimming took 9 bases from V and 9 from J, leaving 19 bases between them. The CDR3 extends over 14 amino acids. CDR3 sequence: CATTYRGDVSPLHF. CDR3 nucleotides: TGTGCCACCACCTACCGGGGGGATGTTTCACCCCTCCACTTT.

This rearrangement joins TRBV6-1 to TRBJ1-3, with a tentative D call TRBD1 (5 bases). The CDR3 has 16 amino acids. CDR1 is MNHNS, CDR2 SASEGT, per germline. The germline V and J ends were trimmed by 4 bases and 0 bases, with 13 bases remaining between them. The CDR3 loop reads CASSGGPYVSGNTIYF. The CDR3, as DNA: TGTGCCAGCAGTGGGGGCCCCTATGTCTCTGGAAACACCATATATTTT.

The CDR3 loop reads CASSPRQGEAFF. The CDR3 nucleotides are TGTGCCAGCAGTCCACGGCAGGGTGAAGCTTTCTTT. V and J are TRBV27 and TRBJ1-1; D may be TRBD1 (5 bases). V lost 5 bases, J lost 7 bases, and 11 bases lay in between. The CDR3 extends over 12 amino acids. CDR1 and CDR2 (germline): MNHEY, SMNVEV (reference sequence).

J is TRBJ2-5 and V is TRBV7-3, with D unresolved. This CDR3 contains 13 residues. Trimming left V 5 bases short and J 0 bases short, with 7 bases between. Germline CDR1 SGHTA, CDR2 FQGTGA. CDR3 sequence: CASSPMYQETQYF. Written as DNA, the CDR3 is TGTGCCAGCAGCCCCATGTACCAAGAGACCCAGTACTTC.

The chain carries TRBV7-2 and TRBJ1-3; 8 nucleotides align to TRBD1. The J segment lost 0 bases and the V segment lost 3 bases, leaving 1 base of the junction unmatched. The CDR3 contains 15 residues. The germline CDR1 and CDR2 sequences are SGHTA and FQGNSA. The CDR3 region has the DNA TGTGCCAGCAGCTTTACAGGGGGCTCTGGAAACACCATATATTTT. Its protein product is CASSFTGGSGNTIYF.

This clone was recorded only once. The chain has TRBV2 and TRBJ2-2; 14 bases match TRBD2. The length of the CDR3 is 16 residues. CDR1 and CDR2 from the germline V gene are SNHLY and FYNNEI. V was clipped by 4 bases and J by 4 bases; unmatched bases: 2. CDR3 sequence reads: CASSGTSGRITGELFF. The DNA for the CDR3 is TGTGCCAGCAGTGGGACTAGCGGGAGGATCACCGGGGAGCTGTTTTTT.

This chain uses TRBV14 with TRBJ2-6; the D gene is possibly TRBD2 (6 bases). This CDR3 spans 15 amino acids. Trimming took off 4 bases at V and 2 bases at J, with 9 bases between the two ends. Germline CDR1 reads SGHDN; CDR2 reads FVKESK. This chain's CDR3 is CASSLGSPGANVLTF. As DNA, the CDR3 is TGTGCCAGCAGCCTCGGGAGCCCTGGGGCCAACGTCCTGACTTTC.

Only a few counts were recorded for this clone. Other DNA sequences in the same sample also yield this CDR3. The V gene is TRBV7-2, the J gene TRBJ2-7, with 10 nucleotides matching TRBD1. V shed 5 bases, J shed 3 bases, and the junction held 1 base outside the gene matches. Germline CDR1 SGHTA, CDR2 FQGNSA. The CDR3 extends over 13 amino acids. CDR3 sequence reads: CASSRDRGYEQYF. CDR3 nucleotide sequence: TGTGCCAGCAGCCGGGACAGGGGCTACGAGCAGTACTTC.

The chain employs TRBV9 and TRBJ2-7; 7 bases agree with TRBD2. CDR3 length: 15 residues. CDR1 SGDLS and CDR2 YYNGEE come from the germline V gene. V trimming: 0 bases; J trimming: 2 bases; junction bases outside the gene matches: 5. CDR3: CASSVAAGAPYEQYF. The DNA of the CDR3 is TGTGCCAGCAGCGTAGCTGCGGGAGCCCCCTACGAGCAGTACTTC.

The J gene is TRBJ2-7, the V gene TRBV7-6; 10 bases match TRBD2. Germline V lookup: CDR1 SGHVS, CDR2 FNYEAQ. The CDR3 is made up of 18 amino acids. Trimming removed 4 bases from V and 6 bases from J; junction bases left unmatched: 18. This CDR3 reads CASSSPWGKREGAREQYF. The DNA of the CDR3 is TGTGCCAGCAGCTCCCCCTGGGGGAAGCGGGAGGGGGCTCGCGAGCAGTACTTC.

The chain has TRBV14 and TRBJ2-5, with D perhaps TRBD2 (7 bases). The CDR3 is made up of 16 amino acids. The V and J ends lost 4 bases and 3 bases respectively, with 18 bases between them. The germline V gene encodes CDR1 SGHDN and CDR2 FVKESK. The CDR3 DNA reads as TGTGCCAGCAGCCCCCTTAGAGGGGGGGCGGAAGAGACCCAGTACTTC. Translating it yields CASSPLRGGAEETQYF.

This chain joins TRBV6-2 or TRBV6-3 and TRBJ2-1; 11 bases line up with TRBD2. CDR1 and CDR2 (germline): MNHEY, SVGEGT. Trimming cost V 3 bases and J 4 bases; bases outside gene matches: 5. The CDR3 consists of 16 residues. In nucleotides, the CDR3 is TGTGCCAGCAGTTATGGGACTAGCGGATTATACAATGAGCAGTTCTTC. Protein sequence: CASSYGTSGLYNEQFF.

This sequence joins TRBV28 and TRBJ2-2; D is possibly TRBD1 (6 bases). This CDR3 region has 20 residues. Per the germline V gene, CDR1 is MDHEN and CDR2 is SYDVKM. Deletions cut 1 base from V and 8 bases from J, with 29 bases between. CDR3 nucleotides: TGTGCCAGCAGTTTATCCGCCAGAACCTACGGACAGCCCTCATCTGGGGAGCTGTTTTTT. This encodes CASSLSARTYGQPSSGELFF. The whole variable domain, filled in from reference TRBV28 and TRBJ2-2, reads DVKVTQSSRYLVKRTGEKVFLECVQDMDHENMFWYRQDPGLGLRLIYFSYDVKMKEKGDIPEGYSVSREKKERFSLILESASTNQTSMYLCASSLSARTYGQPSSGELFFGEGSRLTVL.

This chain connects TRBV29-1 to TRBJ2-1; no definite D call. The germline V gene has CDR1 SQVTM and CDR2 ANQGSEA. The V end lost 4 bases, the J end lost 7 bases, and 8 bases lay between the germline ends. CDR3 length: 11 residues. The CDR3 here is CSVARENEQFF. Written as DNA, the CDR3 is TGCAGCGTTGCCCGTGAGAATGAGCAGTTCTTC.

The CDR3 reads CASSLLDRGNQPQHF. CDR3 in DNA: TGTGCCAGCAGTCTTCTGGACAGGGGAAATCAGCCCCAGCATTTT. The chain couples TRBV28 to TRBJ1-5, with 9 bases identical to TRBD1. With V trimmed by 5 bases and J by 4 bases, 6 bases remained unmatched. Germline V lookup: CDR1 MDHEN, CDR2 SYDVKM. The CDR3 is made up of 15 amino acids.

V and J are TRBV21-1 and TRBJ2-1; TRBD1 is the table's D call, not checked against the DNA. TRBV21-1 is a listed pseudogene. The CDR3 length is 19 residues. The chain's CDR3 is CASSKEGWRSGGLYNEQFF. Here the CDR3 DNA reads TGTGCCAGCAGCAAAGAAGGGTGGAGGTCAGGGGGCTTATACAATGAGCAGTTCTTC.

The rearrangement links TRBV15 to TRBJ2-1, with D possibly TRBD2 on 6 matching bases. CDR3 length: 18 amino acids. With 0 bases removed from V and 4 bases from J, the gap between germline ends came to 19 bases. From germline, CDR1 is LNHNV and CDR2 YYDKDF (reference sequence). CDR3 protein: CATSREGLQAGTYNEQFF. For the CDR3, the DNA is TGTGCCACCAGCAGAGAGGGGCTTCAGGCGGGAACGTACAATGAGCAGTTCTTC.

The chain couples TRBV6-1 to TRBJ2-7; unclear D gene. The CDR3 runs to 17 residues. The V gene lost 0 bases and the J gene lost 4 bases, with 19 bases spanning the gap. Germline V gene data show CDR1 as MNHNS and CDR2 as SASEGT. The DNA for the CDR3 is TGTGCCAGCAGTGAAGCGCTTCCCCGGCGGTTTATTTACGAGCAGTACTTC. Its protein product is CASSEALPRRFIYEQYF.

The V and J genes are TRBV11-3 and TRBJ2-2, with TRBD2 matching 7 bases. V gave up 1 base and J gave up 4 bases; unmatched junction bases: 6. Germline lookup yields CDR1 SGHNT and CDR2 YENEEA. This CDR3 contains 16 residues. CDR3 region: CASSLGGGRSTGELFF. The CDR3 DNA reads TGTGCCAGCAGCTTAGGTGGCGGGAGATCCACCGGGGAGCTGTTTTTT. The variable domain in full, completed from reference TRBV11-3 and TRBJ2-2, reads EAGVVQSPRYKIIEKKQPVAFWCNPISGHNTLYWYLQNLGQGPELLIRYENEEAVDDSQLPKDRFSAERLKGVDSTLKIQPAELGDSAVYLCASSLGGGRSTGELFFGEGSRLTVL.

This chain uses TRBV28 with TRBJ2-3; TRBD2 agrees at 11 bases. Per germline, CDR1 MDHEN and CDR2 SYDVKM. J lost 0 bases, V lost 5 bases, and 7 bases had no gene match. The CDR3 length is 17 residues. The CDR3 region has the DNA TGTGCCAGCAGTAGGTTCCGGACTAGCGGGAGCACAGATACGCAGTATTTT. Residues: CASSRFRTSGSTDTQYF.

The rearrangement uses TRBV11-2 and TRBJ2-1, with TRBD2 matching 14 bases. The germline V gene encodes CDR1 SGHAT and CDR2 FQNNGV. J gave up 7 bases and V 0 bases, and 5 bases lay outside the gene matches. CDR3 length: 17 residues. The CDR3 sequence is CASSLDLGTSGRNEQFF. The CDR3 DNA sequence: TGTGCCAGCAGCTTAGATTTGGGGACTAGCGGGAGAAATGAGCAGTTCTTC.

The chain uses TRBV19 and TRBJ2-5; 7 bases line up with TRBD2. This CDR3 is built from 14 residues. Losses at the gene ends were 5 bases for V and 5 bases for J; bases not matched to a gene: 8. The germline V gene has CDR1 LNHDA and CDR2 SQIVND (reference sequence). The CDR3: CASSQPWGGETQYF. CDR3 DNA: TGTGCCAGTAGTCAGCCATGGGGGGGGGAGACCCAGTACTTC.

The rearrangement uses TRBV30 and TRBJ1-2, with unresolved D. Germline loops: CDR1 GTSNPN, CDR2 SVGIG (reference sequence). The CDR3 is 14 residues long. With 1 base removed from V and 5 bases from J, the gap between germline ends came to 14 bases. The CDR3 bases are TGTGCCTGGAGTGGGACCGCCGGGGTATATGGCTACACCTTC. Protein sequence: CAWSGTAGVYGYTF.

This chain uses TRBV19 with TRBJ1-1; D is unclear. Trimming stripped 3 bases from V and 1 base from J, with 9 bases between. This CDR3 has 14 residues. The germline V gene has CDR1 LNHDA and CDR2 SQIVND (reference sequence). The CDR3 region is CASSISGGNTEAFF. The CDR3 DNA reads as TGTGCCAGTAGTATTTCGGGAGGGAACACTGAAGCTTTCTTT.

V gene TRBV28 combines with J gene TRBJ1-4, with 9 bases that match TRBD1. V lost 6 bases, J lost 7 bases, and 12 bases stayed unmatched. The germline gives CDR1 MDHEN, CDR2 SYDVKM. The CDR3 is 16 residues long. The CDR3 loop is CASRIGPGTGFEKLFF. CDR3 coding DNA: TGTGCCAGCAGAATTGGGCCCGGGACAGGGTTTGAAAAACTGTTTTTT.

The V gene is TRBV7-2, the J gene TRBJ1-1; D remains ambiguous. The CDR3 consists of 14 residues. CDR1 is SGHTA, CDR2 FQGNSA, per germline. V was trimmed by 4 bases and J by 5 bases, leaving 14 bases between them. CDR3 sequence: CASSSTGRRTEAFF. For the CDR3, the DNA is TGTGCCAGCAGCTCCACGGGAAGGCGGACTGAAGCTTTCTTT.